A single sample gave rise to the 15 T cell receptor beta chains below, sequenced in a study of shared clonotypes between healthy human individuals. Some clones are missing from TCRdb's copy, which holds only in-frame ones; the method was immunoSEQ multiplex PCR. This repertoire shows about 980,000 clones, more than 75% found once; its top ten account for over 1.3%. The sample taken for sequencing was memory CD4+ T cells sorted from blood. Subset noted: CD45RA-negative fraction. The receptors originated from a man aged 18 to 29 in good health.

On this clone itself: One end of the junction does not line up with germline, which may come from a read error. The chain combines TRBV7-7 with TRBJ2-2, with 8 bases aligning to TRBD1. CDR3 length: 13 residues. CDR1 SSHAT and CDR2 FNYEAQ come from the germline V gene (reference sequence). CDR3 in DNA: TGTGCTAGCAGGCCGACAGGGGCCGGGGAGCTGTTTTTT. It specifies CASRPTGAGELFF. The complete variable domain, with remaining parts taken from reference TRBV7-7 and TRBJ2-2, reads GAGVSQSPRYKVTKRGQDVTLRCDPISSHATLYWYQQALGQGPEFLTYFNYEAQPDKSGLPSDRFSAERPEGSISTLTIQRTEQRDSAMYRCASRPTGAGELFFGEGSRLTVL.

Worth noting for this clone: This sequence is one base from a far larger clone and is likely a read error. The chain links TRBV6-5 to TRBJ2-7; tentatively, D is TRBD1 (5 bases). The V end lost 2 bases, the J end lost 1 base, and 9 bases lay between the germline ends. The CDR3 runs 14 residues. Germline V gene sequence: CDR1 MNHEY, CDR2 SVGAGI. CDR3 nucleotide sequence: TGTGCCAGCAGTTACGGGCAGGGTTCCTACGAGCAGTACTTC. This encodes CASSYGQGSYEQYF.

The chain links TRBV5-1 to TRBJ1-6; unclear D gene. Trimming took off 0 bases at V and 8 bases at J, with 12 bases between the two ends. The CDR3 length is 15 residues. Looked up from germline, CDR1 is SGHRS and CDR2 is YFSETQ. CDR3 loop: CASSLDPEPYSPLHF. In nucleotides, the CDR3 is TGCGCCAGCAGCTTGGATCCAGAACCCTATTCACCCCTCCACTTT.

This clone has ten or more counts. The J gene is TRBJ2-7, the V gene TRBV5-6, with 10 bases matching TRBD1. The V segment lost 4 bases and the J segment 2 bases; nucleotides outside the gene matches: 9. CDR1 is SGHDT, CDR2 YYEEEE, per germline. The CDR3 is 16 amino acids. The CDR3 loop is CASSGRGGTGAYEQYF. CDR3 DNA: TGTGCCAGCAGCGGAAGGGGAGGGACAGGGGCCTACGAGCAGTACTTC.

This clone is a singleton in its sample. The rearrangement uses TRBV4-1 and TRBJ2-2; D not certain. The V gene lost 0 bases and the J gene lost 6 bases, with 14 bases spanning the gap. The CDR3 spans 16 residues. Per germline, CDR1 MGHRA and CDR2 YSYEKL. The CDR3 region has the DNA TGCGCCAGCAGCCAAGATTGGGCCCTACGGGCCGGGGAGCTGTTTTTT. Encoded protein: CASSQDWALRAGELFF.

This clone is a singleton in its sample. The CDR3 nucleotides are TGTGCCAGCAGCTCCGAGGGTTCACCCCTCCACTTT. Residues: CASSSEGSPLHF. The chain recombines TRBV7-9 with TRBJ1-6; D is unresolved. Germline V lookup: CDR1 SEHNR, CDR2 FQNEAQ (reference sequence). Trimming removed 4 bases at V and 9 bases at J, with 7 bases between. This CDR3 has 12 amino acids.

The genes are TRBV7-9 and TRBJ1-2; 10 bases map to TRBD1. Germline trimming cut 5 bases from V and 4 bases from J; bases unmatched to any gene: 10. This CDR3 spans 16 amino acids. Germline CDR1 SEHNR, CDR2 FQNEAQ (reference sequence). CDR3: CASSDLGQGTPYGYTF. CDR3 in DNA: TGTGCCAGCAGCGACCTGGGACAGGGGACACCCTATGGCTACACCTTC.

This chain links TRBV18 with TRBJ2-2; D is undetermined. The germline V gene encodes CDR1 KGHSH and CDR2 LQKENI. V lost 2 bases and J 0 bases, leaving 7 bases between the germline ends. There are 15 residues in the CDR3. CDR3 protein: CASSPGRTNTGELFF. In nucleotides, the CDR3 is TGTGCCAGCTCACCAGGCAGAACGAACACCGGGGAGCTGTTTTTT.

Here the CDR3 DNA reads TGTGCCAGCAGTTTACCGCCATCTGAGCAGTACTTC. It specifies CASSLPPSEQYF. V usage is TRBV28 and J usage is TRBJ2-7; D not certain. Germline CDR1 and CDR2: MDHEN and SYDVKM. The length of the CDR3 is 12 residues. The V end was cut by 2 bases, the J end by 7 bases, with 9 bases between.

J is TRBJ2-7 and V is TRBV5-6; either TRBD1 or TRBD2 may fit D (5 bases each). This CDR3 is 14 amino acids long. Trimming took 4 bases from V and 3 from J, leaving 14 bases between them. Per the germline V gene, CDR1 is SGHDT and CDR2 is YYEEEE. This chain's CDR3 is CASSELGDRYEQYF. The CDR3 bases are TGTGCCAGCAGCGAACTCGGGGACCGCTACGAGCAGTACTTC.

This clone was observed a few times. The chain has TRBV4-2 and TRBJ2-5; 7 bases agree with TRBD2. This CDR3 region has 19 residues. Germline V gives CDR1 LGHNA, CDR2 YNFKEQ. Unmatched junction bases numbered 18, after V lost 0 bases and J lost 5 bases. The chain's CDR3 is CASSQDGPGSLAGGETQYF. The DNA of the CDR3 is TGTGCCAGCAGCCAAGATGGGCCCGGTTCTTTAGCGGGCGGGGAGACCCAGTACTTC.

This clone was seen more than once but under ten times. The genes are TRBV9 and TRBJ1-6; TRBD1 aligns across 9 bases. Germline V gives CDR1 SGDLS, CDR2 YYNGEE. With 0 bases clipped from V and 8 bases from J, the junction kept 3 bases outside the gene matches. CDR3 length: 15 residues. This CDR3 is CASSVDGQGYSPLHF. In DNA form, the CDR3 reads TGTGCCAGCAGCGTAGATGGACAGGGGTATTCACCCCTCCACTTT. Full variable domain (missing parts from reference TRBV9 and TRBJ1-6): DSGVTQTPKHLITATGQRVTLRCSPRSGDLSVYWYQQSLDQGLQFLIQYYNGEERAKGNILERFSAQQFPDLHSELNLSSLELGDSALYFCASSVDGQGYSPLHFGNGTRLTVT.

This clone has more than one count but fewer than ten. The chain recombines TRBV30 with TRBJ1-4, with no clear D. With 7 bases removed from V and 8 bases from J, the gap between germline ends came to 17 bases. CDR1 and CDR2 (germline): GTSNPN, SVGIG (reference sequence). The CDR3 runs 13 residues. CDR3 DNA sequence: TGTGCCTATAAACGGAACGCCGGGGAAAAACTGTTTTTT. As protein: CAYKRNAGEKLFF.

This clone has ten or more counts. The sample has other DNA sequences that encode this CDR3 too. V usage is TRBV25-1 and J usage is TRBJ1-2, with D perhaps TRBD1 (5 bases). CDR1 is MGHDK, CDR2 SYGVNS, per germline. The CDR3 consists of 14 residues. The germline V and J ends were trimmed by 1 base and 8 bases, with 14 bases remaining between them. CDR3 sequence (DNA): TGTGCCAGCAGTGAATTGGGGGATGAGAGGGGCTACACCTTC. Translation gives CASSELGDERGYTF.

V and J are TRBV5-1 and TRBJ2-7; 11 bases match TRBD1. The V gene's germline CDR1 is SGHRS and CDR2 YFSETQ. With 6 bases clipped from V and 6 bases from J, the junction kept 8 bases outside the gene matches. CDR3 length: 14 residues. The CDR3 DNA sequence: TGCGCCAGCAAGCAGGGACAGGGGGTGTTCGAGCAGTACTTC. Protein sequence: CASKQGQGVFEQYF.